The next 29 T cell receptor beta chains were all read from a single sample in a study of regulatory T cells in long-lasting Graves disease. HTBI primers from iRepertoire and Arm-PCR of CDR3 regions yielded the TCR beta libraries. TCRdb re-called the multiplex PCR reads with MiXCR, one entry per CDR3 protein. Of 350,000 to 450,000 distinct CDR3 sequences in the sample, around 23% were seen once. Time point indicated: persistent/refractory GD, antithyroid drugs over 5 years with positive TRAb. After RNA was extracted from PBMCs, the TCR library was made from it. The sequencing used peripheral blood mononuclear cells (PBMCs), collected when the disease was refractory, from a patient treated with antithyroid drugs. The receptors were sampled from a female donor with Graves disease.

Comments on this clonotype: Since a much larger clone is just one base distant, this may be a read error. The chain joins TRBV7-9 to TRBJ2-7, with D maybe TRBD1 (5 bases). CDR3 length: 12 residues. Germline assignment: CDR1 SEHNR and CDR2 FQNEAQ (reference sequence). The CDR3 DNA sequence: TGTGCCAGCGGCTTCAGGGCTCCCGAGCAGTACTTC. Amino acids: CASGFRAPEQYF.

A few counts support this clonotype. The rearrangement links TRBV20-1 to TRBJ1-5; perhaps TRBD1 as D (5 bases). This CDR3 spans 13 amino acids. Germline assignment: CDR1 DFQATT and CDR2 SNEGSKA (reference sequence). The V end was cut by 6 bases, the J end by 6 bases, with 15 bases between. Here the CDR3 reads CSANSEGLQPQHF. In DNA, the CDR3 is TGCAGTGCCAATTCGGAGGGACTTCAGCCCCAGCATTTT.

The chain joins TRBV18 to TRBJ2-7, with 8 bases that match TRBD2. V lost 2 bases, J lost 1 base, and 7 bases stayed unmatched. Germline V lookup: CDR1 KGHSH, CDR2 LQKENI. There are 16 residues in the CDR3. CDR3 amino acids: CASSPSGRRHSYEQYF. The CDR3 region has the DNA TGTGCCAGCTCACCAAGCGGGAGAAGGCATTCCTACGAGCAGTACTTC. Complete variable domain (other parts from reference TRBV18 and TRBJ2-7): NAGVMQNPRHLVRRRGQEARLRCSPMKGHSHVYWYRQLPEEGLKFMVYLQKENIIDESGMPKERFSAEFPKEGPSILRIQQVVRGDSAAYFCASSPSGRRHSYEQYFGPGTRLTVT.

This clonotype occurred many times. The gene calls are TRBV27 and TRBJ1-1; no definite D call. The V end lost 6 bases, the J end lost 4 bases, and 12 bases lay between the germline ends. CDR1 is MNHEY, CDR2 SMNVEV, per germline (reference sequence). The CDR3 runs 13 residues. The CDR3 sequence is CASSLAVGTEAFF. The CDR3 DNA sequence: TGTGCCAGCAGCTTGGCTGTCGGCACTGAAGCTTTCTTT.

This clonotype was counted at least ten times. A junction end diverges from the germline sequence, so it may reflect a read error. The chain employs TRBV28 and TRBJ2-2; 7 positions agree with TRBD1. The CDR3 runs 15 residues. CDR1 MDHEN and CDR2 SYDVKM come from the germline V gene. The CDR3 DNA is TGTGCCAGCAGCCTCACGGACAGGAACTCCGGGGAGCTGTTTTTT. Amino acids: CASSLTDRNSGELFF.

There are many counts of this clonotype. The rearrangement joins TRBV28 to TRBJ2-7, with unresolved D. This CDR3 is 15 amino acids long. The germline V and J ends were trimmed by 2 bases and 0 bases, with 11 bases remaining between them. From germline, CDR1 is MDHEN and CDR2 SYDVKM. The CDR3 DNA sequence: TGTGCCAGCAGTTTAGATCTAGTTCACTCCTACGAGCAGTACTTC. Protein sequence: CASSLDLVHSYEQYF. Looking up the rest from reference TRBV28 and TRBJ2-7 gives the full variable domain: DVKVTQSSRYLVKRTGEKVFLECVQDMDHENMFWYRQDPGLGLRLIYFSYDVKMKEKGDIPEGYSVSREKKERFSLILESASTNQTSMYLCASSLDLVHSYEQYFGPGTRLTVT.

This clonotype was counted many times. The V gene is TRBV28, the J gene TRBJ2-7; TRBD2 is a possible D gene (5 bases). CDR1 and CDR2 from the germline V gene are MDHEN and SYDVKM. The CDR3 totals 14 residues. The V gene lost 5 bases and the J gene lost 4 bases, with 15 bases spanning the gap. The DNA for the CDR3 is TGTGCCAGCAGTCCCCTTCAGGACTTATACGAGCAGTACTTC. It specifies CASSPLQDLYEQYF.

The V call is TRBV7-6, the J call TRBJ2-2, with 8 bases matching TRBD2. Per germline, CDR1 SGHVS and CDR2 FNYEAQ. The CDR3 is made up of 15 amino acids. Trimming cost V 1 base and J 4 bases; bases outside gene matches: 2. The CDR3 is CASSLETSGTGELFF. The CDR3 DNA reads as TGTGCCAGCAGCTTAGAAACTAGCGGCACCGGGGAGCTGTTTTTT.

The chain carries TRBV12-3 or TRBV12-4 and TRBJ2-1, with D perhaps matching TRBD1 (5 bases). V was clipped by 7 bases and J by 3 bases, with 13 bases between them. This CDR3 contains 14 residues. CDR3 residues: CASIRGHFYNEQFF. CDR3 DNA sequence: TGTGCCAGCATTCGAGGACATTTCTACAATGAGCAGTTCTTC.

The chain carries TRBV29-1 and TRBJ2-2; D is ambiguous. This CDR3 has 12 residues. V was shortened by 4 bases and J by 6 bases, with 9 bases between the two germline ends. Germline CDR1 reads SQVTM; CDR2 reads ANQGSEA. Here the CDR3 reads CSVVVWAGELFF. CDR3 nucleotides: TGCAGCGTTGTTGTCTGGGCCGGGGAGCTGTTTTTT.

V and J are TRBV27 and TRBJ2-3; 10 bases map to TRBD1. V shed 4 bases, J shed 0 bases, and the junction held 1 base outside the gene matches. The CDR3 consists of 15 residues. Germline CDR1 reads MNHEY; CDR2 reads SMNVEV (reference sequence). The CDR3 DNA is TGTGCCAGCAGTTGGACAGGGGGGAGCACAGATACGCAGTATTTT. Protein product: CASSWTGGSTDTQYF.

The V call is TRBV5-1, the J call TRBJ1-1, with TRBD1 identical over 10 bases. Losses at the gene ends were 4 bases for V and 3 bases for J; bases not matched to a gene: 3. The germline gives CDR1 SGHRS, CDR2 YFSETQ. The CDR3 spans 14 residues. In DNA, the CDR3 is TGCGCCAGCAGCCGGGACAGGGGATACACTGAAGCTTTCTTT. Its translation is CASSRDRGYTEAFF.

In this sample, this clonotype turned up many times. This chain uses TRBV12-3 or TRBV12-4 with TRBJ2-5, with D perhaps being TRBD1 or TRBD2 (5 bases each). This CDR3 is built from 18 residues. Trimming stripped 1 base from V and 5 bases from J, with 23 bases between. The CDR3 region has the DNA TGTGCCAGCAGTTTAGGCTTCTCCGCCCCCTTAGAGGGGGAGACCCAGTACTTC. As protein: CASSLGFSAPLEGETQYF.

The rearrangement joins TRBV9 to TRBJ2-5; D possibly corresponds to TRBD1 (6 bases). Germline V gene data show CDR1 as SGDLS and CDR2 as YYNGEE. The CDR3 length is 15 residues. V was clipped by 5 bases and J by 5 bases, with 19 bases between them. Here the CDR3 DNA reads TGTGCCAGCAGTAGGGGTACCGCGCAGGGGGAGACCCAGTACTTC. It translates to CASSRGTAQGETQYF.

The gene calls are TRBV28 and TRBJ2-3; the match to TRBD2 covers 12 bases. Losses at the gene ends were 6 bases for V and 1 base for J; bases not matched to a gene: 8. The V gene's germline CDR1 is MDHEN and CDR2 SYDVKM. The CDR3 spans 17 residues. CDR3 nucleotides: TGTGCCAGCAGAAAACTAGCGGGAGGAGGTGGCACAGATACGCAGTATTTT. Protein: CASRKLAGGGGTDTQYF.

CDR3 protein: CASMDTQYF. The CDR3 DNA reads TGCGCCAGCATGGATACGCAGTATTTT. The chain carries TRBV5-1 and TRBJ2-3, with no clear D. The CDR3 extends over 9 amino acids. Germline assignment: CDR1 SGHRS and CDR2 YFSETQ. V was clipped by 6 bases and J by 6 bases, with 2 bases between them.

This clonotype was counted many times. As DNA, the CDR3 is TGTGCCAGCAGTGTACAGGGAGCTGGAAACACCATATATTTT. Encoded protein: CASSVQGAGNTIYF. The chain has TRBV28 and TRBJ1-3; D is perhaps TRBD1 (6 bases). The CDR3 contains 14 residues. Germline CDR1 and CDR2: MDHEN and SYDVKM. The V end was cut by 5 bases, the J end by 2 bases, with 10 bases between.

This clonotype was seen only a few times. In nucleotides, the CDR3 is TGCAGCGTTCCGGGAGAGGGTGGCTACACCTTC. It encodes CSVPGEGGYTF. The chain employs TRBV29-1 and TRBJ1-2; D uncertain. Germline V gene data show CDR1 as SQVTM and CDR2 as ANQGSEA. This CDR3 has 11 residues. Trimming took off 5 bases at V and 7 bases at J, with 11 bases between the two ends. The variable domain in full, with the rest retrieved from reference TRBV29-1 and TRBJ1-2, is SAVISQKPSRDICQRGTSLTIQCQVDSQVTMMFWYRQQPGQSLTLIATANQGSEATYESGFVIDKFPISRPNLTFSTLTVSNMSPEDSSIYLCSVPGEGGYTFGSGTRLTVV.

The V gene is TRBV7-2, the J gene TRBJ2-3; D is uncertain. The ends were cut back, 3 bases at V and 4 bases at J, with 11 bases in the middle. CDR1 is SGHTA, CDR2 FQGNSA, per germline. This CDR3 contains 14 residues. CDR3 DNA sequence: TGTGCCAGCAGCTTCACCGCATCCCCAGATACGCAGTATTTT. Amino acid sequence: CASSFTASPDTQYF.

This clonotype showed up many times. V usage is TRBV12-3 or TRBV12-4 and J usage is TRBJ2-1, with TRBD2 matching over 10 bases. CDR3 length: 13 residues. The J segment lost 7 bases and the V segment lost 10 bases, leaving 7 bases of the junction unmatched. In DNA, the CDR3 is TGTGCCACCACCGGGACTAGCGCGAATGAGCAGTTCTTC. Translated: CATTGTSANEQFF.

This chain connects TRBV12-3 or TRBV12-4 to TRBJ2-1, with 12 bases identical to TRBD1. The length of the CDR3 is 15 residues. The junction had 8 bases not matched to a gene; V was cut back by 7 bases and J by 7 bases. In nucleotides, the CDR3 is TGTGCCAGCATGATGGGACAGGGGGCTCGGAATGAGCAGTTCTTC. Protein product: CASMMGQGARNEQFF.

This clonotype turned up a few times. This rearrangement joins TRBV20-1 to TRBJ2-7; D might be TRBD1 (6 bases). Germline loops: CDR1 DFQATT, CDR2 SNEGSKA (reference sequence). Trimming cost V 3 bases and J 1 base, with 7 bases left between them. This CDR3 is built from 12 residues. In nucleotides, the CDR3 is TGCAGTGCTAGGGACAGATCCTACGAGCAGTACTTC. Its translation: CSARDRSYEQYF.

The chain combines TRBV20-1 with TRBJ1-1; 7 bases fit TRBD1. V shed 4 bases, J shed 4 bases, and the junction held 15 bases outside the gene matches. The CDR3 runs 16 residues. CDR1 and CDR2 (germline): DFQATT, SNEGSKA (reference sequence). The CDR3 here is CSAKGGYTGVSTEAFF. The CDR3 DNA reads as TGCAGTGCTAAGGGGGGTTATACAGGGGTTTCCACTGAAGCTTTCTTT.

This clonotype appeared a few times. In DNA form, the CDR3 reads TGTGCCAGTAGTACGGACAGGGAGGAGACCGAGCAGTACTTC. Residues: CASSTDREETEQYF. The chain links TRBV19 to TRBJ2-7; 8 bases align to TRBD1. This CDR3 has 14 amino acids. The V and J ends lost 4 bases and 6 bases, in that order; junction bases with no gene match: 8. Germline V CDR1 and CDR2: LNHDA, SQIVND (reference sequence). The full variable domain, completed using reference TRBV19 and TRBJ2-7, is DGGITQSPKYLFRKEGQNVTLSCEQNLNHDAMYWYRQDPGQGLRLIYYSQIVNDFQKGDIAEGYSVSREKKESFPLTVTSAQKNPTAFYLCASSTDREETEQYFGPGTRLTVT.

In its sample, this clonotype was seen a few times. The chain couples TRBV7-9 to TRBJ1-5; D ambiguous. The germline V and J ends were trimmed by 0 bases and 4 bases, with 7 bases remaining between them. Germline V gene data show CDR1 as SEHNR and CDR2 as FQNEAQ (reference sequence). The CDR3 loop spans 14 amino acids. CDR3 in amino acids: CASSLANGNQPQHF. As DNA, the CDR3 is TGTGCCAGCAGCTTAGCGAACGGAAATCAGCCCCAGCATTTT.

The V and J genes are TRBV27 and TRBJ2-1; 12 bases map to TRBD2. This CDR3 comprises 15 residues. CDR1 is MNHEY, CDR2 SMNVEV, per germline (reference sequence). The V segment lost 4 bases and the J segment 7 bases; nucleotides outside the gene matches: 5. The CDR3 here is CASSSLAGGPNEQFF. The CDR3 DNA reads TGTGCCAGCAGTTCCCTAGCGGGAGGGCCTAATGAGCAGTTCTTC.

Regarding this clonotype: A much more abundant neighbour one base away suggests this may be a read error. V gene TRBV13 combines with J gene TRBJ2-7, with 12 bases fitting TRBD2. From germline, CDR1 is PRHDT and CDR2 FYEKMQ (reference sequence). This CDR3 comprises 15 residues. The CDR3, as DNA: TGTGCCAGCAGCAAGACTAGCGGGGGACCCTACGAGCAGCACTTC. It encodes CASSKTSGGPYEQHF.

This clonotype occurred many times. The chain carries TRBV28 and TRBJ1-5; TRBD1 matches at 8 bases. Germline loops: CDR1 MDHEN, CDR2 SYDVKM. The CDR3 covers 14 residues. V shed 8 bases and J 5 bases; nucleotides not matched to a gene: 8. This CDR3 is CASRDRGLHQPQHF. The CDR3 nucleotides are TGTGCCAGCCGTGACAGGGGCCTACATCAGCCCCAGCATTTT.

CDR3 bases: TGTGCCACCAGCAGAGTTAGCAGAGCTAACACCGGGGAGCTGTTTTTT. Encoded protein: CATSRVSRANTGELFF. The rearrangement links TRBV15 to TRBJ2-2, with D unresolved. The CDR3 length is 16 residues. Germline CDR1 reads LNHNV; CDR2 reads YYDKDF (reference sequence). The ends were cut back, 1 base at V and 2 bases at J, with 11 bases in the middle.